This TCR beta chain was captured in a study of regulatory T cells in long-lasting Graves disease. HTBI primers from iRepertoire and Arm-PCR of CDR3 regions yielded the TCR beta libraries. TCRdb analysed the multiplex PCR reads with MiXCR anew, one entry per CDR3 protein. Counted here are around 430,000 distinct CDR3 sequences, less than 25% occurring once; the ten biggest clones make up less than 15%. Time point given: persistent/refractory GD, antithyroid drugs over 5 years with positive TRAb. PBMC RNA was the source of the TCR library. This clonotype was picked up many times. Sequences were derived from peripheral blood mononuclear cells (PBMCs), sampled when the disease was refractory, from a patient treated with antithyroid drugs. This receptor was identified in a female donor with Graves disease.

CDR3 nucleotides: TGTGCCACCAGCTCGGGACAGGGATATGGCTACACCTTC. As protein: CATSSGQGYGYTF. The chain carries TRBV15 and TRBJ1-2; 9 nucleotides align to TRBD1. V lost 5 bases, J lost 5 bases, and 3 bases stayed unmatched. The germline V gene has CDR1 LNHNV and CDR2 YYDKDF (reference sequence). The CDR3 has 13 amino acids.